Listed here is a single T cell receptor beta chain. The data are from a study of shared clonotypes between healthy human individuals. Overall study: Each donor's CD8 memory used one plate, CD8 naive two, each CD4 subset three.

How the authors handled the data: Junction-only sequences without quality scores came from ImmunoSEQ, so filtering differed. Method: immunoSEQ multiplex PCR; TCRdb's copy keeps in-frame clones and lacks some. V, J and clone size were drawn from that table, and D and trimming were deduced from the DNA. The profile covers roughly 2 million clones, with about 95% appearing a single time and 0.85% to 1.2% taken by the ten largest. V lost 0 bases and J 1 base, leaving 7 bases between the germline ends. Germline CDR1 and CDR2: SGHDT and YYEEEE. The CDR3 runs to 14 residues. Naive-designated CD8 cells lacked CD45RO, were positively enriched for CCR7, and omitted terminally differentiated effector memory CD45RA+ cells.

The specimen sequenced was naive CD8+ T cells sorted from blood. This receptor was obtained from a man aged 18 to 30 in good health. The V gene is TRBV5-6, the J gene TRBJ1-1; D remains ambiguous. In DNA form, the CDR3 reads TGTGCCAGCAGCTTGGTATGGGCGAACACTGAAGCTTTCTTT. As protein: CASSLVWANTEAFF.